This T cell receptor beta chain was retrieved from a study of blood T cell repertoires in COVID-19. Study background: Both acute and convalescent COVID-19 samples were obtained from the United States, Italy and Spain. T cells, B-cell-depleted T cells, or PBMCs provided the cDNA or gDNA that served as material.

Under the authors' procedure: Amplification of reference gene primers was used by the study to estimate nucleated cell counts. Libraries were prepared by immunoSEQ multiplex PCR; TCRdb keeps only in-frame clonotypes and omits some of them. That table is the source of V, J and clone size, and D and trimming were worked out from the DNA. The profile shows around 150,000 clones, about nine tenths of them singletons. V was trimmed by 0 bases and J by 7 bases, leaving 14 bases between them. Germline assignment: CDR1 SGHRS and CDR2 YFSETQ. The length of the CDR3 is 16 residues. The genes are TRBV5-1 and TRBJ1-6, with D possibly being TRBD1 (5 bases). The specimen sequenced was peripheral blood. This sequence originates from a man aged 18 to 35 with acute or convalescent COVID-19. As DNA, the CDR3 is TGCGCCAGCAGCTTGGTCGCGTCAGGGATAAATTCACCCCTCCACTTT. Translated: CASSLVASGINSPLHF. Complete variable domain (other parts from reference TRBV5-1 and TRBJ1-6): KAGVTQTPRYLIKTRGQQVTLSCSPISGHRSVSWYQQTPGQGLQFLFEYFSETQRNKGNFPGRFSGRQFSNSRSEMNVSTLELGDSALYLCASSLVASGINSPLHFGNGTRLTVT.